The 24 T cell receptor beta chains below come from one sample, sequenced in a study of blood T cell repertoires in COVID-19. Sequencing used immunoSEQ multiplex PCR; TCRdb keeps in-frame clones, though not all of them. The top ten clones hold around 12% of a sample with about 190,000 clones, less than 80% of them seen once. The sample taken for sequencing was peripheral blood. All receptors come from a woman aged 45-65 years with acute or convalescent COVID-19.

The rearrangement uses TRBV21-1 and TRBJ1-5; the D call of TRBD1 is as the table states it, not checked on the DNA. TRBV21-1 is a listed pseudogene. The CDR3 totals 18 residues. This CDR3 reads CASSKNQGVVYSNQPQHF. CDR3 nucleotides: TGTGCCAGCAGCAAAAATCAGGGGGTGGTATATAGCAATCAGCCCCAGCATTTT.

This clone showed up just a few times. The V call is TRBV11-3, the J call TRBJ2-1; 10 positions match TRBD2. V lost 0 bases and J lost 6; bases outside the gene matches: 5. This CDR3 is 16 amino acids long. Germline V lookup: CDR1 SGHNT, CDR2 YENEEA. CDR3 nucleotide sequence: TGTGCCAGCAGCTTAGAGAGCGGGGGGGCCCTCAATGAGCAGTTCTTC. It yields the protein CASSLESGGALNEQFF. The full variable domain, completed using reference TRBV11-3 and TRBJ2-1, is EAGVVQSPRYKIIEKKQPVAFWCNPISGHNTLYWYLQNLGQGPELLIRYENEEAVDDSQLPKDRFSAERLKGVDSTLKIQPAELGDSAVYLCASSLESGGALNEQFFGPGTRLTVL.

This chain connects TRBV28 to TRBJ2-1; 16 nucleotides agree with TRBD2. Germline CDR1 MDHEN, CDR2 SYDVKM. The CDR3 is 16 residues long. J lost 3 bases, V lost 8 bases, and 4 bases had no gene match. Here the CDR3 DNA reads TGTGCCAGCTGGGGACTAGCGGGAGGGTACTACAATGAGCAGTTCTTC. This encodes CASWGLAGGYYNEQFF.

This chain links TRBV30 with TRBJ2-3; 12 positions agree with TRBD2. This CDR3 comprises 19 residues. Per germline, CDR1 GTSNPN and CDR2 SVGIG (reference sequence). V gave up 7 bases and J gave up 2 bases; unmatched junction bases: 19. For the CDR3, the DNA is TGTGCCTTAACAACGGGACTAGCGGGTCGTTGGGGCTCCACAGATACGCAGTATTTT. It yields the protein CALTTGLAGRWGSTDTQYF.

This clone was seen a few times. The chain couples TRBV7-2 to TRBJ2-1; 9 nucleotides agree with TRBD2. CDR1 is SGHTA, CDR2 FQGNSA, per germline. V shed 2 bases and J 8 bases; nucleotides not matched to a gene: 10. The CDR3 consists of 16 residues. The CDR3 region is CASSLLAGAVGDEQFF. For the CDR3, the DNA is TGTGCCAGCAGCTTATTAGCGGGGGCTGTTGGCGATGAGCAGTTCTTC.

This chain joins TRBV29-1 and TRBJ2-4; 8 bases fit TRBD1. V was pared by 7 bases and J by 2 bases, with 13 bases of the junction left unmatched. Germline CDR1 SQVTM, CDR2 ANQGSEA. The CDR3 loop spans 16 amino acids. Written as DNA, the CDR3 is TGCAGCGCAGGATTCAGGGGGCAGGGACCCAAAAACATTCAGTACTTC. Translated, it gives CSAGFRGQGPKNIQYF.

Worth noting for this clone: This sequence may be a read error, since a much larger clone differs from it by one base. The chain combines TRBV7-2 with TRBJ1-6, with 9 bases fitting TRBD1. Trimming cost V 3 bases and J 7 bases; bases outside gene matches: 4. Germline V gives CDR1 SGHTA, CDR2 FQGNSA. The CDR3 loop spans 15 amino acids. In nucleotides, the CDR3 is TGTGCCAGCAGCTTCGACAGGGGGGGAAATTCACCCCTCCACTTT. It translates to CASSFDRGGNSPLHF.

The rearrangement joins TRBV5-5 to TRBJ1-3; 7 nucleotides align to TRBD1. Trimming took 3 bases from V and 0 from J; bases not matched to a gene: 6. Germline CDR1 and CDR2: SGHKS and YYEKEE (reference sequence). CDR3 length: 16 residues. CDR3 in amino acids: CASSWSRDSSGNTIYF. The DNA of the CDR3 is TGTGCCAGCAGCTGGAGCCGGGACAGCTCTGGAAACACCATATATTTT.

The V and J genes are TRBV6-5 and TRBJ2-1; perhaps TRBD2 as D (6 bases). This CDR3 comprises 15 residues. The V end lost 8 bases, the J end lost 3 bases, and 17 bases lay between the germline ends. Germline V CDR1 and CDR2: MNHEY, SVGAGI. The CDR3 DNA reads as TGTGCCAGCGTCAAATGGAGGGGCCTCTACAATGAGCAGTTCTTC. Its translation: CASVKWRGLYNEQFF.

The chain is built from TRBV11-2 and TRBJ2-7; possible D gene TRBD2, 6 bases. There are 14 residues in the CDR3. Germline V gene data show CDR1 as SGHAT and CDR2 as FQNNGV. V lost 0 bases to trimming and J lost 5 bases, with 11 bases between them. The CDR3 reads CASSLDMGLHEQYF. In DNA form, the CDR3 reads TGTGCCAGCAGCTTAGACATGGGACTTCACGAGCAGTACTTC.

The J gene is TRBJ2-7, the V gene TRBV24-1, with TRBD1 matching 7 bases. The CDR3 is 15 amino acids. Germline assignment: CDR1 KGHDR and CDR2 SFDVKD. V was clipped by 3 bases and J by 6 bases; unmatched bases: 10. The CDR3 loop reads CATSDKTGTQSEQYF. The CDR3 DNA sequence: TGTGCCACCAGTGATAAGACAGGGACCCAGTCCGAGCAGTACTTC.

The J gene is TRBJ1-5, the V gene TRBV19; D perhaps matches TRBD1 (5 bases). V lost 6 bases and J lost 4, with 16 bases in between. CDR3 length: 15 amino acids. The germline gives CDR1 LNHDA, CDR2 SQIVND (reference sequence). DNA for the CDR3: TGTGCCAGTAGCTCTCTCTCGGGGGGTAATCAGCCCCAGCATTTT. Protein sequence: CASSSLSGGNQPQHF.

There are a few counts of this clone. The same CDR3 arises from other DNA sequences in this sample as well. This chain uses TRBV7-2 with TRBJ1-3, with D perhaps TRBD1 (6 bases). V shed 1 base and J shed 0 bases, with 7 bases lying between them. CDR1 and CDR2 (germline): SGHTA, FQGNSA. This CDR3 contains 15 residues. CDR3 in amino acids: CASSLEGGSGNTIYF. CDR3 DNA: TGTGCCAGCAGCTTAGAAGGGGGCTCTGGAAACACCATATATTTT.

V and J are TRBV30 and TRBJ2-7; TRBD2 agrees at 9 bases. V was clipped by 4 bases and J by 6 bases; unmatched bases: 10. CDR1 GTSNPN and CDR2 SVGIG come from the germline V gene (reference sequence). This CDR3 is built from 14 residues. The CDR3 loop is CAWNRGGAASEQYF. CDR3 sequence (DNA): TGTGCCTGGAACCGCGGGGGGGCAGCTAGCGAGCAGTACTTC. Full variable domain (remainder filled in from reference TRBV30 and TRBJ2-7): SQTIHQWPATLVQPVGSPLSLECTVEGTSNPNLYWYRQAAGRGLQLLFYSVGIGQISSEVPQNLSASRPQDRQFILSSKKLLLSDSGFYLCAWNRGGAASEQYFGPGTRLTVT.

This chain's CDR3 is CSASSGLAGVTDTQYF. CDR3 DNA sequence: TGCAGTGCTAGTTCTGGACTAGCGGGGGTCACAGATACGCAGTATTTT. The chain uses TRBV20-1 and TRBJ2-3, with 13 bases lining up with TRBD2. V trimming: 3 bases; J trimming: 2 bases; junction bases outside the gene matches: 5. Looked up from germline, CDR1 is DFQATT and CDR2 is SNEGSKA (reference sequence). CDR3 size: 16 residues.

This clone has just a few counts. The genes are TRBV7-2 and TRBJ2-4; 8 bases line up with TRBD1. Trimming took 5 bases from V and 0 from J; bases not matched to a gene: 0. The length of the CDR3 is 14 residues. Germline V lookup: CDR1 SGHTA, CDR2 FQGNSA. In DNA form, the CDR3 reads TGTGCCAGCAGCGACAGGGGAGCCAAAAACATTCAGTACTTC. The encoded protein is CASSDRGAKNIQYF.

This clone has just a few counts. The V gene is TRBV3-1 (or the pseudogene TRBV3-2), the J gene TRBJ1-2; no firm D call. The CDR3 spans 14 residues. Germline V CDR1 and CDR2: LGHDT, YNNKEL (reference sequence). Trimming left V 4 bases short and J 8 bases short, with 17 bases between. The CDR3: CASSPREGTIGYTF. The CDR3 region has the DNA TGTGCCAGCAGCCCTCGGGAAGGAACGATAGGCTACACCTTC.

J is TRBJ2-7 and V is TRBV2; maybe TRBD1 (5 bases). Trimming left V 6 bases short and J 0 bases short, with 9 bases between. The CDR3 runs 13 residues. CDR1 is SNHLY, CDR2 FYNNEI, per germline. The CDR3 DNA follows: TGTGCCAGCAGGACAGACAGCTCCTACGAGCAGTACTTC. The encoded protein is CASRTDSSYEQYF.

V usage is TRBV6-6 and J usage is TRBJ1-5, with D unresolved. The germline gives CDR1 MNHNY, CDR2 SVGAGI (reference sequence). Deletions cut 2 bases from V and 12 bases from J, with 14 bases between. The CDR3 contains 13 residues. The CDR3 is CASSYGGLGGQHF. Here the CDR3 DNA reads TGTGCCAGCAGTTACGGAGGGCTGGGTGGCCAGCATTTT.

This chain links TRBV5-1 with TRBJ2-7; 8 nucleotides match TRBD1. In germline, CDR1 is SGHRS, CDR2 YFSETQ. The junction had 7 bases not matched to a gene; V was cut back by 3 bases and J by 5 bases. This CDR3 region has 14 residues. CDR3 residues: CASSYGQGGDEQYF. The CDR3, as DNA: TGCGCCAGCAGCTACGGACAGGGTGGCGACGAGCAGTACTTC. Full variable domain (missing parts from reference TRBV5-1 and TRBJ2-7): KAGVTQTPRYLIKTRGQQVTLSCSPISGHRSVSWYQQTPGQGLQFLFEYFSETQRNKGNFPGRFSGRQFSNSRSEMNVSTLELGDSALYLCASSYGQGGDEQYFGPGTRLTVT.

V and J are TRBV6-2 or TRBV6-3 and TRBJ2-7, with a weak D call TRBD2 (5 bases). V lost 2 bases, J lost 5 bases, and 10 bases lay in between. Germline loops: CDR1 MNHEY, CDR2 SVGEGT. This CDR3 contains 13 residues. The CDR3 spells CASSYGLQNEQYF. The CDR3 DNA follows: TGTGCCAGCAGTTACGGACTCCAAAACGAGCAGTACTTC.

Here the CDR3 DNA reads TGTGCCAGCAGCCAAGACACAGGGGTAGCTGGGGCCAACGTCCTGACTTTC. Translation: CASSQDTGVAGANVLTF. The chain couples TRBV3-1 (or the pseudogene TRBV3-2) to TRBJ2-6, with 7 bases fitting TRBD1. This CDR3 has 17 residues. Germline V gene sequence: CDR1 LGHDT, CDR2 YNNKEL (reference sequence). J was trimmed by 2 bases and V by 0 bases; bases with no gene match: 4.

The chain couples TRBV7-2 to TRBJ2-7, with 9 bases identical to TRBD1. V was pared by 5 bases and J by 6 bases, with 8 bases of the junction left unmatched. The CDR3 loop spans 14 amino acids. Germline V CDR1 and CDR2: SGHTA, FQGNSA. CDR3 DNA sequence: TGTGCCAGCAGCCTAAGACAGGGGGTCGGCGAGCAGTACTTC. Protein product: CASSLRQGVGEQYF.

This rearrangement joins TRBV6-5 to TRBJ2-7, with 8 positions matching TRBD1. J lost 0 bases, V lost 6 bases, and 7 bases had no gene match. This CDR3 contains 15 residues. CDR1 and CDR2 from the germline V gene are MNHEY and SVGAGI. CDR3 protein: CASRIGQGRSYEQYF. CDR3 coding DNA: TGTGCCAGCAGGATAGGACAGGGCCGCTCCTACGAGCAGTACTTC.